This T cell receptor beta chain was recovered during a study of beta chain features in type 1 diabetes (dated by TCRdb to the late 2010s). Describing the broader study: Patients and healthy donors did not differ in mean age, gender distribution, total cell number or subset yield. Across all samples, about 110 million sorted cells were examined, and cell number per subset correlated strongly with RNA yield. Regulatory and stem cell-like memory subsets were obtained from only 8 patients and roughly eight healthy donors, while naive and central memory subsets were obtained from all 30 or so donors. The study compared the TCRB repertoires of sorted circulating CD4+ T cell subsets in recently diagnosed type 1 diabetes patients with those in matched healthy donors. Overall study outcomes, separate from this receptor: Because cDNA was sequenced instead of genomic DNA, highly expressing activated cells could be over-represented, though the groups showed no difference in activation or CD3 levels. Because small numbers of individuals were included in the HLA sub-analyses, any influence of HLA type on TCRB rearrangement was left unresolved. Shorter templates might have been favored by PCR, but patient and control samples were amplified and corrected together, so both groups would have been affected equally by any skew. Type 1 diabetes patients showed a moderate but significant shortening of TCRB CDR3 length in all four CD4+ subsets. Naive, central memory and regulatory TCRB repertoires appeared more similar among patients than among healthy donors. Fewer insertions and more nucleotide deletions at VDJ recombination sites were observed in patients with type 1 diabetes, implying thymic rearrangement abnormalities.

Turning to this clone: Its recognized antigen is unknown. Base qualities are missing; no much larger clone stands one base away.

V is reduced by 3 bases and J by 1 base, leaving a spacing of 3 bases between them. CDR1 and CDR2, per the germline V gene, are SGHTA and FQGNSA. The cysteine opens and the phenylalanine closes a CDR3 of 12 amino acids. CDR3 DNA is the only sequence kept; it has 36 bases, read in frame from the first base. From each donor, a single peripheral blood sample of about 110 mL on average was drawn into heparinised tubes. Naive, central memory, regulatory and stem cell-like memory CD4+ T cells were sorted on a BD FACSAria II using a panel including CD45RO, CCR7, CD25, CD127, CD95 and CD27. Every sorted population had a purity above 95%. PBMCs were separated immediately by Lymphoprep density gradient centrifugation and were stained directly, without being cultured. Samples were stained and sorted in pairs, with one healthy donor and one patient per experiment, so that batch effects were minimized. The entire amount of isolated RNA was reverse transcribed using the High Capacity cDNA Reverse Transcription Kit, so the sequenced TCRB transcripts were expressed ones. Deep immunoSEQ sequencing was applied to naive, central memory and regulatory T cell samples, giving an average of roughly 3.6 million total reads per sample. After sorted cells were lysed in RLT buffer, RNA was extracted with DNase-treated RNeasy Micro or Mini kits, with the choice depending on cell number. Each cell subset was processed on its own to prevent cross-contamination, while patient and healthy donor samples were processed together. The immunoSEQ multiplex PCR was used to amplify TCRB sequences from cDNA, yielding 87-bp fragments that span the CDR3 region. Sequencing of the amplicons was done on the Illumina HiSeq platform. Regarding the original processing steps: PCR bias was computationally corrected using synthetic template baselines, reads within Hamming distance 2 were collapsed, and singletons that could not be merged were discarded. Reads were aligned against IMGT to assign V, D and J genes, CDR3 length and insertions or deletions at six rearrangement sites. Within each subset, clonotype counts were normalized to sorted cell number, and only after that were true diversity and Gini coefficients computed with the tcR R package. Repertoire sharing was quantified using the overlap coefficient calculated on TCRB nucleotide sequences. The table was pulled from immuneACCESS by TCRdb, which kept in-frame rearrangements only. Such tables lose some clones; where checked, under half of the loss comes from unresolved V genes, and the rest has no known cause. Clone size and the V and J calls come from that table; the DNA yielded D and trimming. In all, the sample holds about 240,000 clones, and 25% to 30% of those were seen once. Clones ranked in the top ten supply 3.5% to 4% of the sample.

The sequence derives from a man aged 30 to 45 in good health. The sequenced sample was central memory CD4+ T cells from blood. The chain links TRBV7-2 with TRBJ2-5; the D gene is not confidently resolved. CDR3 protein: CASSFSQETQYF. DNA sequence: TGTGCCAGCAGCTTCTCCCAAGAGACCCAGTACTTC.